Listed below are T cell receptor beta chains from one sample, sequenced in a study of Graves' ophthalmopathy and Graves' hyperthyroidism. TCRdb ran MiXCR on the multiplex PCR reads and lists one entry per CDR3 protein. The table includes 340,000 or so distinct CDR3 sequences, roughly a sixth detected once. Sequencing input: peripheral blood. The source of these receptors is an adult man with Graves' ophthalmopathy. CDR3s include the opening cysteine and the closing phenylalanine or tryptophan. D genes are given only for firm matches. Some rows mark clone size as missing; the rest say once, few, many or name a class of expanded clone.

size: many; D: -; V: TRBV2; length: 17; J: TRBJ2-4; CDR3: CASRRETIGTSKNIQYF; DNA: TGTGCCAGCAGGCGCGAAACCATAGGCACTAGCAAAAACATTCAGTACTTC
size: many; D: TRBD1; V: TRBV30; length: 14; J: TRBJ1-1; CDR3: CAWRNQGGGLEAFF; DNA: TGTGCCTGGAGAAATCAGGGGGGCGGTTTAGAAGCTTTCTTT
size: many; D: TRBD1; V: TRBV12-3/TRBV12-4; length: 16; J: TRBJ1-1; CDR3: CASSPDRGNMNTEAFF; DNA: TGTGCCAGCAGCCCGGACAGGGGGAACATGAACACTGAAGCTTTCTTT
size: many; D: -; V: TRBV7-2; length: 12; J: TRBJ2-5; CDR3: CASSLEWRGQYF; DNA: TGTGCCAGCAGCTTAGAGTGGAGGGGCCAGTACTTC
size: many; D: -; V: TRBV4-3; length: 16; J: TRBJ1-2; CDR3: CASSQSPGNANYGYTF; DNA: TGCGCCAGCAGCCAGTCACCGGGAAATGCTAACTATGGCTACACCTTC
size: many; D: -; V: TRBV4-2; length: 13; J: TRBJ2-5; CDR3: CASSQDRGETQYF; DNA: TGTGCCAGCAGCCAAGACCGGGGTGAGACCCAGTACTTC
size: many; D: -; V: TRBV18; length: 14; J: TRBJ2-2; CDR3: CASSPRTNTGELFF; DNA: TGTGCCAGCAGCCCTAGGACGAACACCGGGGAGCTGTTTTTT
size: many; D: -; V: TRBV7-2; length: 16; J: TRBJ2-5; CDR3: CASSFTAPRYGETQYF; DNA: TGTGCCAGCAGCTTTACGGCTCCCAGATATGGAGAGACCCAGTACTTC
size: many; D: -; V: TRBV19; length: 13; J: TRBJ2-5; CDR3: CASGWRNQETQYF; DNA: TGTGCCAGTGGGTGGAGGAACCAAGAGACCCAGTACTTC
size: many; D: -; V: TRBV27; length: 16; J: TRBJ1-5; CDR3: CASSQRHPPNGGPQHF; DNA: TGTGCCAGCAGTCAAAGACACCCTCCGAATGGTGGGCCCCAGCATTTT
size: many; D: TRBD1; V: TRBV6-2/TRBV6-3; length: 16; J: TRBJ2-2; CDR3: CASSYRGQSFLGELFF; DNA: TGTGCCAGCAGTTACCGGGGACAGTCGTTTCTCGGGGAGCTGTTTTTT
size: many; D: TRBD2; V: TRBV30; length: 16; J: TRBJ2-5; CDR3: CAWKFVDSGRVETQYF; DNA: TGTGCCTGGAAATTTGTCGATAGCGGGAGGGTGGAGACCCAGTACTTC
size: many; D: TRBD1; V: TRBV5-4; length: 14; J: TRBJ1-1; CDR3: CASSKRDRNTEAFF; DNA: TGTGCCAGCAGCAAGCGGGACAGGAACACTGAAGCTTTCTTT
size: -; D: -; V: TRBV12-5; length: 15; J: TRBJ2-2; CDR3: CASGFGGMDTGELFF; DNA: TGTGCTAGTGGTTTTGGGGGGATGGACACCGGGGAGCTGTTTTTT
size: many; D: TRBD2; V: TRBV20-1; length: 16; J: TRBJ2-5; CDR3: CSAAPGTSGRGETQYF; DNA: TGCAGTGCTGCCCCCGGGACTAGCGGGAGGGGGGAGACCCAGTACTTC
size: many; D: TRBD1; V: TRBV7-7; length: 19; J: TRBJ2-7; CDR3: CASSLGQGQGVTLSYEQYF; DNA: TGTGCCAGCAGCTTAGGGCAGGGACAGGGGGTGACCCTCTCCTACGAGCAGTACTTC
size: many; D: TRBD2; V: TRBV11-2; length: 17; J: TRBJ2-5; CDR3: CASSSRTSGGFQETQYF; DNA: TGTGCCAGCAGCTCGCGGACTAGCGGGGGGTTCCAAGAGACCCAGTACTTC
size: many; D: TRBD2; V: TRBV19; length: 15; J: TRBJ2-4; CDR3: CASTRRGEAKNIQYF; DNA: TGTGCCAGTACCCGACGGGGGGAGGCCAAAAACATTCAGTACTTC
size: once; D: TRBD1; V: TRBV24-1; length: 18; J: TRBJ1-2; CDR3: CATSEPGTGDPANYGYTF; DNA: TGTGCCACCAGTGAACCGGGGACAGGGGACCCCGCTAACTATGGCTACACCTTC
size: many; D: TRBD2; V: TRBV27; length: 15; J: TRBJ2-7; CDR3: CASSPAGTPSYEQYF; DNA: TGTGCCAGCAGCCCAGCGGGGACCCCCTCCTACGAGCAGTACTTC
size: few; D: -; V: TRBV4-1; length: 15; J: TRBJ1-1; CDR3: CASSQDRGPGTGAFF; DNA: TGCGCCAGCAGCCAAGACAGGGGTCCGGGCACTGGAGCTTTCTTT
size: -; D: -; V: TRBV11-1; length: 15; J: TRBJ1-1; CDR3: CASSFHLTANTEAFF; DNA: TGTGCCAGCAGCTTCCACTTGACGGCTAACACTGAAGCTTTCTTT
size: many; D: -; V: TRBV6-2/TRBV6-3; length: 15; J: TRBJ2-5; CDR3: CASTKRSGIRETQYF; DNA: TGTGCCAGCACCAAGCGCTCCGGTATCCGAGAGACCCAGTACTTC
size: many; D: TRBD2; V: TRBV12-3/TRBV12-4; length: 16; J: TRBJ2-3; CDR3: CASSPRLAEGTDTQYF; DNA: TGTGCCAGCAGTCCACGACTAGCGGAGGGCACAGATACGCAGTATTTT
size: many; D: -; V: TRBV6-1; length: 12; J: TRBJ1-2; CDR3: CASTRQDYGYTF; DNA: TGTGCCAGCACCCGACAGGACTATGGCTACACCTTC
size: many; D: -; V: TRBV12-3/TRBV12-4; length: 13; J: TRBJ1-5; CDR3: CASTGNSNQPQHF; DNA: TGTGCCAGCACCGGGAATAGCAATCAGCCCCAGCATTTT
size: -; D: -; V: TRBV5-1; length: 13; J: TRBJ2-7; CDR3: CASSPEISGEQYF; DNA: TGCGCCAGCAGCCCAGAAATATCGGGCGAGCAGTACTTC
size: many; D: -; V: TRBV6-2/TRBV6-3; length: 14; J: TRBJ1-5; CDR3: CASSMTDSNQPQHF; DNA: TGTGCCAGCAGCATGACAGATAGCAATCAGCCCCAGCATTTT
size: few; D: -; V: TRBV27; length: 15; J: TRBJ2-5; CDR3: CASGELGGGPETQYF; DNA: TGTGCCAGCGGCGAATTAGGGGGGGGACCAGAGACCCAGTACTTC
size: -; D: -; V: TRBV6-1; length: 14; J: TRBJ2-7; CDR3: CASSLTGRRYEQYF; DNA: TGTGCCAGCAGCCTGACAGGGAGGAGGTACGAGCAGTACTTC
size: few; D: -; V: TRBV28; length: 13; J: TRBJ2-5; CDR3: CASSFNRGETQYF; DNA: TGTGCCAGCAGTTTTAATAGGGGAGAGACCCAGTACTTC
size: many; D: -; V: TRBV10-3; length: 11; J: TRBJ1-1; CDR3: CAIMSNTEAFF; DNA: TGTGCCATCATGAGTAACACTGAAGCTTTCTTT
size: -; D: -; V: TRBV27; length: 13; J: TRBJ2-5; CDR3: CASRAHHQETQYF; DNA: TGTGCCAGCAGGGCCCACCACCAAGAGACCCAGTACTTC
size: many; D: -; V: TRBV19; length: 13; J: TRBJ1-5; CDR3: CASSIMGNQPQHF; DNA: TGTGCCAGTAGTATAATGGGGAATCAGCCCCAGCATTTT
size: many; D: -; V: TRBV27; length: 15; J: TRBJ1-1; CDR3: CASSFRLERRTEAFF; DNA: TGTGCCAGCAGTTTTCGTCTAGAGAGGCGTACTGAAGCTTTCTTT
size: few; D: -; V: TRBV12-3/TRBV12-4; length: 20; J: TRBJ2-2; CDR3: CASSLSAGAATLRDIGELFF; DNA: TGTGCCAGCAGTCTGAGCGCGGGGGCGGCTACGCTGCGTGACATCGGGGAGCTGTTTTTT
size: many; D: -; V: TRBV5-1; length: 14; J: TRBJ1-5; CDR3: CASRQDLSNQPQHF; DNA: TGCGCCAGCAGACAAGACCTTAGCAATCAGCCCCAGCATTTT
size: many; D: TRBD1; V: TRBV5-1; length: 15; J: TRBJ1-2; CDR3: CASSPWTGDDYGYTF; DNA: TGCGCCAGCAGCCCCTGGACAGGGGACGACTATGGCTACACCTTC
size: many; D: TRBD1; V: TRBV7-9; length: 14; J: TRBJ2-7; CDR3: CASSYGQGSDEQYF; DNA: TGTGCCAGCAGCTACGGACAGGGATCGGACGAGCAGTACTTC
size: -; D: -; V: TRBV20-1; length: 12; J: TRBJ2-5; CDR3: CSVLRNQETQYF; DNA: TGCAGTGTGTTGCGAAACCAAGAGACCCAGTACTTC
size: many; D: -; V: TRBV14; length: 13; J: TRBJ2-7; CDR3: CASSQTFLSKQYF; DNA: TGTGCCAGCAGCCAAACTTTCCTGAGTAAGCAGTACTTC
size: many; D: -; V: TRBV12-3/TRBV12-4; length: 14; J: TRBJ1-5; CDR3: CASTSGGGNQPQHF; DNA: TGTGCCAGTACCTCCGGGGGAGGCAATCAGCCCCAGCATTTT
size: many; D: TRBD1; V: TRBV28; length: 14; J: TRBJ1-6; CDR3: CASSLTGMWSPLHF; DNA: TGTGCCAGCAGTTTGACAGGGATGTGGTCACCCCTCCACTTT
size: many; D: -; V: TRBV6-1; length: 17; J: TRBJ1-5; CDR3: CASSEAARPWGNQPQHF; DNA: TGTGCCAGCAGTGAAGCGGCCAGGCCTTGGGGCAATCAGCCCCAGCATTTT
size: many; D: TRBD2; V: TRBV7-9; length: 14; J: TRBJ2-7; CDR3: CASSQLAGDYEQYF; DNA: TGTGCCAGCAGCCAACTAGCGGGAGACTACGAGCAGTACTTC
size: once; D: -; V: TRBV24-1; length: 16; J: TRBJ1-5; CDR3: CATSDSLQARNQPQHF; DNA: TGTGCCACCAGTGATAGTCTCCAGGCTCGCAATCAGCCCCAGCATTTT
size: many; D: -; V: TRBV6-2/TRBV6-3; length: 13; J: TRBJ1-5; CDR3: CASSYYSNQPQHF; DNA: TGTGCCAGCAGCTATTATAGCAATCAGCCCCAGCATTTT
size: many; D: -; V: TRBV11-2; length: 15; J: TRBJ2-2; CDR3: CASSLEGTRAGELFF; DNA: TGTGCCAGCAGCTTAGAGGGGACGAGGGCCGGGGAGCTGTTTTTT
size: many; D: -; V: TRBV2; length: 15; J: TRBJ1-1; CDR3: CASSEAGAKNTEAFF; DNA: TGTGCCAGCAGTGAAGCGGGAGCAAAGAACACTGAAGCTTTCTTT
size: -; D: -; V: TRBV6-2/TRBV6-3; length: 14; J: TRBJ1-5; CDR3: CASSYTSRNQPQPF; DNA: TGTGCCAGCAGTTACACCAGTCGCAATCAGCCCCAGCCTTTT